The T cell receptor beta chain under discussion was sequenced for a study of identical twins. Findings and caveats of the study: Without tracking the same donors, conclusions rested on cross-sectional statistical analysis. Possibly, invariant MAIT and iNKT cells partly confounded zero-insertion analyses. Memory repertoires showed no such pattern, whereas abundant cord blood beta clonotypes carried fewer insertions.

Healthy Caucasians were all of the donors. TCRdb fed the 5' RACE reads into MiXCR, producing one record per CDR3 protein. The sample holds about 550,000 distinct CDR3 sequences, 20% to 25% seen once. Concerning this clonotype itself: Its matching antigen is unknown.

The data also belong to a second study, concerning yellow fever vaccine responses in identical twins.

The TCR originated in a woman under 30 in good health. Sample: CD4+ T cells sorted from blood.

The CDR3 DNA is TGTGCCAGCAGTTTAATGGTGGGCACTGAAGCTTTCTTT. Protein product: CASSLMVGTEAFF. V is TRBV12-3 or TRBV12-4 and J is TRBJ1-1; the D is unclear. The CDR3 length is 13 residues. The ends were cut back, 2 bases at V and 4 bases at J, with 8 bases in the middle.